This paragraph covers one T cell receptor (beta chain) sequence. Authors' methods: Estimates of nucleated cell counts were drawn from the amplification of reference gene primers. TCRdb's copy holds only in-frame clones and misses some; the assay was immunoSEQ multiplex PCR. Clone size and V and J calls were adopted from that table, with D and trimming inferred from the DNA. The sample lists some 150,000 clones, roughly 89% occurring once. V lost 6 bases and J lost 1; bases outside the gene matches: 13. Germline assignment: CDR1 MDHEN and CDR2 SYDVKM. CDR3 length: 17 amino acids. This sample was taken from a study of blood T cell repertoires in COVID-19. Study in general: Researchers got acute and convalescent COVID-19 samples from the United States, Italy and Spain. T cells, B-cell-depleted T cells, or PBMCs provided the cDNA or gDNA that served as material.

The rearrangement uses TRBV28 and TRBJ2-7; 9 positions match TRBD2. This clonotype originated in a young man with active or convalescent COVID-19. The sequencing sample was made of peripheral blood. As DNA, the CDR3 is TGTGCCAGCAGCCCCGTCTGGGGGCGGGGGGGATCCTACGAGCAGTACTTC. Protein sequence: CASSPVWGRGGSYEQYF.